The present T cell receptor (beta chain) was sequenced within a study of blood T cell repertoires in COVID-19. The CDR3 is made up of 13 amino acids. V shed 2 bases and J shed 2 bases, with 8 bases lying between them. Germline-derived CDR1 and CDR2 are GTSNPN and SVGIG (reference sequence). Profiled with immunoSEQ multiplex PCR; TCRdb holds only in-frame clones, not every one. The sample contains some 140,000 clones, around 80% of which appear only once. This receptor was obtained from a man aged 55 to 69 who had recovered from COVID-19. The chain links TRBV30 to TRBJ2-3; D not resolved. Material: peripheral blood. CDR3 coding DNA: TGTGCCTGGAGTTATAGAGCCACAGATACGCAGTATTTT. It translates to CAWSYRATDTQYF.